This T cell receptor beta chain is from a study of blood T cells in healthy people across ages. Overall study findings and caveats: Strong correlation linked observed beta diversity and percent naive T cells.

This clonotype was counted only a few times. Its matching antigen is unknown. At one end the junction does not follow the germline gene, possibly because of a read error. Then a second PCR, running roughly 6 to 12 cycles, was carried out with a sample-barcoded 5' primer and a J-beta primer mix. Each cDNA molecule was tagged by a template-switch adaptor that had 12 random nucleotides. MiXCR, applied by TCRdb to the 5' RACE reads, yields one record per CDR3 protein. The sample lists roughly 900,000 distinct CDR3 sequences; 29% were seen once. Germline V gene sequence: CDR1 KGHSH, CDR2 LQKENI. This CDR3 has 15 residues.

This clonotype was sampled from a woman aged 80 or older in good health. The V gene is TRBV18, the J gene TRBJ1-2; 7 positions match TRBD1. The sample consisted of blood. Here the CDR3 DNA reads TGTGCCGGCTCACCCTTGGGACAGCGAAATGATGGCTACACCTTC. Its translation: CAGSPLGQRNDGYTF.